Below are 17 T cell receptor beta chains sequenced from a single sample in a study of beta chain features in type 1 diabetes. The sequenced template was cDNA made from the entire isolated RNA. Libraries were prepared by immunoSEQ multiplex PCR; TCRdb keeps only in-frame clonotypes and omits some of them. The sample shows about 900,000 clones, 15% to 20% of them seen only once. Sequenced: naive CD4+ T cells from blood. The receptors here all came from a woman between 18 and 29 years old in good health.

This clone was seen a handful of times. The J gene is TRBJ1-1, the V gene TRBV19; D remains ambiguous. Trimming took 4 bases from V and 0 from J, leaving 6 bases between them. CDR1 is LNHDA and CDR2 is SQIVND in the germline V gene (reference sequence). The CDR3 loop spans 13 amino acids. CDR3 loop: CASSRHVNTEAFF. The CDR3 nucleotides read TGTGCCAGTAGTAGGCACGTGAACACTGAAGCTTTCTTT.

This clone was seen many times. CDR3 nucleotides: TGTGCCAGCTCACCGGGCGTCGGGACCCAGTACTTC. It is translated as CASSPGVGTQYF. The chain has TRBV18 and TRBJ2-5; D remains ambiguous. This CDR3 has 12 amino acids. With 3 bases removed from V and 7 bases from J, the gap between germline ends came to 9 bases. From germline, CDR1 is KGHSH and CDR2 LQKENI. The complete variable domain, with remaining parts taken from reference TRBV18 and TRBJ2-5, reads NAGVMQNPRHLVRRRGQEARLRCSPMKGHSHVYWYRQLPEEGLKFMVYLQKENIIDESGMPKERFSAEFPKEGPSILRIQQVVRGDSAAYFCASSPGVGTQYFGPGTRLLVL.

This clone has a handful of counts. The chain uses TRBV6-5 and TRBJ2-1, with 14 bases fitting TRBD2. Germline V lookup: CDR1 MNHEY, CDR2 SVGAGI. J lost 10 bases, V lost 4 bases, and 6 bases had no gene match. The CDR3 covers 15 residues. Here the CDR3 DNA reads TGTGCCAGCAGTTCCCGACTAGCGGGAGGGGGGGAGCAGTTCTTC. As protein: CASSSRLAGGGEQFF.

The chain employs TRBV28 and TRBJ2-7; the D gene is possibly TRBD2 (6 bases). The CDR3 runs to 12 residues. CDR1 and CDR2 (germline): MDHEN, SYDVKM. V dropped 8 bases and J dropped 5 bases, with 13 bases sitting between them. The chain's CDR3 is CASSAGFNEQYF. In DNA, the CDR3 is TGTGCCAGCTCCGCGGGGTTCAACGAGCAGTACTTC.

This clone was counted at least ten times. J is TRBJ2-1 and V is TRBV14; D ambiguous. In germline, CDR1 is SGHDN, CDR2 FVKESK. The germline V and J ends were trimmed by 5 bases and 4 bases, with 9 bases remaining between them. This CDR3 has 13 amino acids. The CDR3 spells CASSRFEYNEQFF. Written as DNA, the CDR3 is TGTGCCAGCAGCAGGTTCGAATACAATGAGCAGTTCTTC.

In this sample, this clone turned up a few times. J is TRBJ2-1 and V is TRBV29-1; 7 bases match TRBD2. There are 14 residues in the CDR3. Germline V gene sequence: CDR1 SQVTM, CDR2 ANQGSEA. Losses at the gene ends were 7 bases for V and 8 bases for J; bases not matched to a gene: 14. CDR3 residues: CSGHKTSSAHEQFF. The CDR3 bases are TGCAGCGGACATAAGACTAGCTCTGCTCATGAGCAGTTCTTC.

The rearrangement links TRBV11-2 to TRBJ2-2; D ambiguous. V was clipped by 5 bases and J by 6 bases, with 7 bases between them. The V gene's germline CDR1 is SGHAT and CDR2 FQNNGV. This CDR3 spans 12 amino acids. Written as DNA, the CDR3 is TGTGCCAGCAGCCCCTCGTCCGGGGAGCTGTTTTTT. Amino acids: CASSPSSGELFF.

This chain connects TRBV15 to TRBJ2-5; D is ambiguous. This CDR3 region has 13 residues. The V gene lost 1 base and the J gene lost 0 bases, with 3 bases spanning the gap. Looked up from germline, CDR1 is LNHNV and CDR2 is YYDKDF (reference sequence). CDR3 coding DNA: TGTGCCACCAGCAGAGCCTACCAAGAGACCCAGTACTTC. Translated: CATSRAYQETQYF.

In its sample, this clone was seen a few times. The rearrangement uses TRBV4-3 and TRBJ2-7; D not resolved. The CDR3 is 16 amino acids. V lost 0 bases to trimming and J lost 2 bases, with 14 bases between them. Germline CDR1 reads LGHNA; CDR2 reads YSLEER. Here the CDR3 DNA reads TGCGCCAGCAGCCAAGACAGGTCACCTCCTCCCTACGAGCAGTACTTC. It encodes CASSQDRSPPPYEQYF.

The V and J genes are TRBV7-2 and TRBJ2-4; tentatively, D is TRBD2 (5 bases). CDR1 is SGHTA, CDR2 FQGNSA, per germline. The length of the CDR3 is 11 residues. V lost 5 bases and J lost 8, with 7 bases in between. The CDR3 protein is CASSHGDIQYF. The CDR3 nucleotides are TGTGCCAGCAGCCACGGGGACATTCAGTACTTC.

CDR3 region: CASSSSHTLSYNEQFF. The CDR3 coding sequence is TGTGCCAGCAGTTCCAGCCACACCTTATCCTACAATGAGCAGTTCTTC. This sequence joins TRBV6-5 and TRBJ2-1; the D is unclear. The CDR3 has 16 amino acids. CDR1 is MNHEY and CDR2 is SVGAGI in the germline V gene. V dropped 4 bases and J dropped 1 base, with 14 bases sitting between them.

This clone was detected only a few times. This chain uses TRBV28 with TRBJ2-7, with a weak D call TRBD2 (6 bases). The V gene lost 11 bases and the J gene lost 4 bases, with 15 bases spanning the gap. There are 12 residues in the CDR3. The V gene's germline CDR1 is MDHEN and CDR2 SYDVKM. DNA of the CDR3: TGTGCCGTCGGGGGAACCCTGTACGAGCAGTACTTC. The encoded protein is CAVGGTLYEQYF.

V usage is TRBV5-1 and J usage is TRBJ2-1; TRBD1 is a possible D gene (6 bases). The CDR3 covers 18 residues. The germline CDR1 and CDR2 sequences are SGHRS and YFSETQ. V was shortened by 7 bases and J by 0 bases, with 23 bases between the two germline ends. The CDR3 is CASLPLPDSSSSYNEQFF. CDR3 DNA: TGCGCCAGCCTTCCGCTACCGGACAGCTCAAGCTCCTACAATGAGCAGTTCTTC. The entire variable domain, with the rest obtained from reference TRBV5-1 and TRBJ2-1, is as follows: KAGVTQTPRYLIKTRGQQVTLSCSPISGHRSVSWYQQTPGQGLQFLFEYFSETQRNKGNFPGRFSGRQFSNSRSEMNVSTLELGDSALYLCASLPLPDSSSSYNEQFFGPGTRLTVL.

This chain connects TRBV18 to TRBJ2-7; D possibly corresponds to TRBD2 (5 bases). The CDR3 is made up of 14 amino acids. The V gene lost 3 bases and the J gene lost 0 bases, with 9 bases spanning the gap. Germline CDR1 KGHSH, CDR2 LQKENI. The CDR3 sequence: CASSPSVGSYEQYF. CDR3 nucleotide sequence: TGTGCCAGCTCACCTAGCGTAGGCTCCTACGAGCAGTACTTC.

V usage is TRBV5-1 and J usage is TRBJ2-1, with 8 bases aligning to TRBD2. The CDR3 loop spans 16 amino acids. Looked up from germline, CDR1 is SGHRS and CDR2 is YFSETQ. The V and J ends lost 0 bases and 4 bases, in that order; junction bases with no gene match: 6. CDR3 in DNA: TGCGCCAGCAGCTTGGCCGGGACTAGTAGGTACAATGAGCAGTTCTTC. Its protein product is CASSLAGTSRYNEQFF.

The genes are TRBV11-2 and TRBJ2-7; D gene unclear. V lost 6 bases and J lost 3, with 15 bases in between. Germline assignment: CDR1 SGHAT and CDR2 FQNNGV. The CDR3 loop spans 14 amino acids. CDR3 nucleotide sequence: TGTGCCAGCAGGTTACGGATCAGCCACTACGAGCAGTACTTC. This gives the protein CASRLRISHYEQYF.

This chain links TRBV4-2 with TRBJ2-3; maybe TRBD2 (6 bases). The CDR3 covers 14 residues. Trimming removed 6 bases at V and 0 bases at J, with 10 bases between. In germline, CDR1 is LGHNA, CDR2 YNFKEQ. The CDR3: CASRQRVSTDTQYF. In DNA form, the CDR3 reads TGTGCCAGCAGACAGCGGGTTAGCACAGATACGCAGTATTTT.